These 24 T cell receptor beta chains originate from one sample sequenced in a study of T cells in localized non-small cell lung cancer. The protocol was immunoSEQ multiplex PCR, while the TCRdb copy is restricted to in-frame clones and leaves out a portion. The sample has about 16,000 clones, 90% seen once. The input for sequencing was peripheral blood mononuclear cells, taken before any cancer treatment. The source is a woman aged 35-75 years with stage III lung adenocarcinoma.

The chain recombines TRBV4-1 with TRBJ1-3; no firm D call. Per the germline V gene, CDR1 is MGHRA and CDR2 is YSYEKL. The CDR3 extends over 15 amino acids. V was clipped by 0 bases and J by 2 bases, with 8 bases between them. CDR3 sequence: CASSQDPSPGNTIYF. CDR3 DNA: TGCGCCAGCAGCCAAGATCCCAGCCCTGGAAACACCATATATTTT.

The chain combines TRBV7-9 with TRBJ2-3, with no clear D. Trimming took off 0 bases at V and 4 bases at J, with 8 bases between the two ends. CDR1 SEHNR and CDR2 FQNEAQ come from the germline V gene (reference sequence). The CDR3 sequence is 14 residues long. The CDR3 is CASSLARPADTQYF. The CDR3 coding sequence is TGTGCCAGCAGCTTAGCCCGACCGGCAGATACGCAGTATTTT.

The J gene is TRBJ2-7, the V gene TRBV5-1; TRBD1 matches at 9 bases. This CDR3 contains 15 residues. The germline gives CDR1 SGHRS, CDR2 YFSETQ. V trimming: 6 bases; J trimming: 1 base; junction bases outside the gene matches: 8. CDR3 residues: CASKNTGGASYEQYF. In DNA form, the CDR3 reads TGCGCCAGCAAAAATACAGGGGGCGCTTCCTACGAGCAGTACTTC. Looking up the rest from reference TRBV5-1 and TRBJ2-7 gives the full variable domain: KAGVTQTPRYLIKTRGQQVTLSCSPISGHRSVSWYQQTPGQGLQFLFEYFSETQRNKGNFPGRFSGRQFSNSRSEMNVSTLELGDSALYLCASKNTGGASYEQYFGPGTRLTVT.

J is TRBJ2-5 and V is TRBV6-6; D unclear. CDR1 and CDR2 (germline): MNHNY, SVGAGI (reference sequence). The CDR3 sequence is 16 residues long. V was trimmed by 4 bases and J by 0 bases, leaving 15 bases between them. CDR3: CASSFIAQSYQETQYF. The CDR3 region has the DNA TGTGCCAGCAGTTTTATCGCCCAGTCGTACCAAGAGACCCAGTACTTC.

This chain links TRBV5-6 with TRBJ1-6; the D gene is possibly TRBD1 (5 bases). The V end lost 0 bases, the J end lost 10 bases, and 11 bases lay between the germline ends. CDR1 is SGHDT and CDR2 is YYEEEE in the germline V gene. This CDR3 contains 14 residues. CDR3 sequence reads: CASSLGRGDSPLHF. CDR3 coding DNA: TGTGCCAGCAGCTTGGGAAGGGGCGACTCACCCCTCCACTTT. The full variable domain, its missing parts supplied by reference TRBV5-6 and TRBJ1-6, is DAGVTQSPTHLIKTRGQQVTLRCSPKSGHDTVSWYQQALGQGPQFIFQYYEEEERQRGNFPDRFSGHQFPNYSSELNVNALLLGDSALYLCASSLGRGDSPLHFGNGTRLTVT.

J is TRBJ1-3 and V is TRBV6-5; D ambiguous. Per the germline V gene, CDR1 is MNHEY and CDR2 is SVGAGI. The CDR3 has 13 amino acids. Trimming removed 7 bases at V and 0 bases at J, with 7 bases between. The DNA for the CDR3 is TGTGCCAGCACTCGGAGCTCTGGAAACACCATATATTTT. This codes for CASTRSSGNTIYF.

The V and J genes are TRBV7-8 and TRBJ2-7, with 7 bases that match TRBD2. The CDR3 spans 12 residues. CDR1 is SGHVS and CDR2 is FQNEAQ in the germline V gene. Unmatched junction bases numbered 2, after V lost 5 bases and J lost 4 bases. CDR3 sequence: CASSTGGYEQYF. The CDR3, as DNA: TGTGCCAGCAGCACGGGGGGTTACGAGCAGTACTTC.

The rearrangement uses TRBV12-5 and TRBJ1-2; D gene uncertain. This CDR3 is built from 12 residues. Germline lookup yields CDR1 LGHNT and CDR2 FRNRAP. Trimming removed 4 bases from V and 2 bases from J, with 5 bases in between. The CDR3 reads CASGYLNYGYTF. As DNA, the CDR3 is TGTGCTAGTGGTTATCTCAACTATGGCTACACCTTC.

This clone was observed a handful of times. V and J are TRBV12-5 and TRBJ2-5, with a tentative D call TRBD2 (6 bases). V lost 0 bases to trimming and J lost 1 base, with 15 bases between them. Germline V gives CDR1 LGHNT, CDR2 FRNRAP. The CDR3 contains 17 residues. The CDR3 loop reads CASGLVRDGGFQETQYF. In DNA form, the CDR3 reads TGTGCTAGTGGTTTGGTACGCGACGGGGGATTCCAAGAGACCCAGTACTTC.

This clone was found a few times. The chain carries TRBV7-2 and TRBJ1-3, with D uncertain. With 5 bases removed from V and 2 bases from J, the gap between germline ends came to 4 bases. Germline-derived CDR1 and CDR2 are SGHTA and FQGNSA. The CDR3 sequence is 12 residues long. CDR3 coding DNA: TGTGCCAGCAGCCTTCCTGGAAACACCATATATTTT. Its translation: CASSLPGNTIYF.

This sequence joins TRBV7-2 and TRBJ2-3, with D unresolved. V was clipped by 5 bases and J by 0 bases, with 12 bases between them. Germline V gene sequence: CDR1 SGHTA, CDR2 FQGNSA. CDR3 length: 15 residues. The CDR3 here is CASSMERTSTDTQYF. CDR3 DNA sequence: TGTGCCAGCAGCATGGAACGAACTAGCACAGATACGCAGTATTTT.

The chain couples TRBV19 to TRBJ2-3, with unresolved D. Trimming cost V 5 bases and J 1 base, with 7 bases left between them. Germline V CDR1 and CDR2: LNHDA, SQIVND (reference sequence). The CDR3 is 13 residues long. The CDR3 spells CASSPGRTDTQYF. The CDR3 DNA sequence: TGTGCCAGTAGTCCTGGCCGCACAGATACGCAGTATTTT.

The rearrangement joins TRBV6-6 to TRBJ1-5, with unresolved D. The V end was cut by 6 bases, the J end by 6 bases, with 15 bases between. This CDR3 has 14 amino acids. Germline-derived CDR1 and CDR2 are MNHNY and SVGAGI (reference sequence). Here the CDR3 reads CASSGQTGSQPQHF. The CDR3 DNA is TGTGCCAGCAGCGGTCAGACGGGCAGTCAGCCCCAGCATTTT.

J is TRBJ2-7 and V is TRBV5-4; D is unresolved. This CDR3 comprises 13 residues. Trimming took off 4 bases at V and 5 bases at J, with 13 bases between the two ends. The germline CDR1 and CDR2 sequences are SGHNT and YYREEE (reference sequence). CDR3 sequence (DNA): TGTGCCAGCAGCCCCCCCTGGTCCAACGAGCAGTACTTC. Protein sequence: CASSPPWSNEQYF.

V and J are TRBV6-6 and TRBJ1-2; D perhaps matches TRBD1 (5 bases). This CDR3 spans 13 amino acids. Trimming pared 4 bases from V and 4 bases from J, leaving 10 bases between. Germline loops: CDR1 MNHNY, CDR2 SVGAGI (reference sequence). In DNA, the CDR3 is TGTGCCAGCAGTTCCAGGGAGGGCTATGGCTACACCTTC. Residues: CASSSREGYGYTF.

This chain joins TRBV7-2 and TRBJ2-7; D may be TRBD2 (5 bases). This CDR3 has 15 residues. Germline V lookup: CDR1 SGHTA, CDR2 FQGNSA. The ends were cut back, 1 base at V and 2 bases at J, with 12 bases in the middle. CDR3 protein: CASSLVGGPAYEQYF. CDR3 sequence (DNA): TGTGCCAGCAGCTTAGTAGGAGGTCCGGCCTACGAGCAGTACTTC. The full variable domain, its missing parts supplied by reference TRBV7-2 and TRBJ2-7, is GAGVSQSPSNKVTEKGKDVELRCDPISGHTALYWYRQSLGQGLEFLIYFQGNSAPDKSGLPSDRFSAERTGGSVSTLTIQRTQQEDSAVYLCASSLVGGPAYEQYFGPGTRLTVT.

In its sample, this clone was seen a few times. CDR3 sequence reads: CASSSGISGANVLTF. The CDR3 nucleotides are TGTGCCAGCAGCTCCGGTATCTCTGGGGCCAACGTCCTGACTTTC. The chain couples TRBV11-3 to TRBJ2-6; D uncertain. V was clipped by 4 bases and J by 0 bases, with 7 bases between them. This CDR3 spans 15 amino acids. In germline, CDR1 is SGHNT, CDR2 YENEEA.

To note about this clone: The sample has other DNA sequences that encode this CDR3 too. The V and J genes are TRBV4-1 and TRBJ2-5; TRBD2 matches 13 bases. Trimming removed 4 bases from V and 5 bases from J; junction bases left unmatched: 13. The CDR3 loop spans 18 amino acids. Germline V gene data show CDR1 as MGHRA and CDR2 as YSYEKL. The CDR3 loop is CASSPGRGTSGVGETQYF. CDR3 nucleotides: TGCGCCAGCAGCCCCGGGCGGGGGACTAGCGGGGTTGGGGAGACCCAGTACTTC.

This CDR3 reads CASIGGGTSGETQYF. The CDR3 nucleotides read TGCGCCAGCATTGGAGGCGGGACCTCGGGGGAGACCCAGTACTTC. This chain connects TRBV5-1 to TRBJ2-5; D may be TRBD2 (6 bases). Germline CDR1 is SGHRS and CDR2 is YFSETQ. The CDR3 contains 15 residues. V lost 6 bases to trimming and J lost 5 bases, with 20 bases between them.

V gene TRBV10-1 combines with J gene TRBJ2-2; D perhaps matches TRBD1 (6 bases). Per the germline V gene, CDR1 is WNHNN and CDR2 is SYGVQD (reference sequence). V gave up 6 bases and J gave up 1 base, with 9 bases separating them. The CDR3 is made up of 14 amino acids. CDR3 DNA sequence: TGCGCCAGCAGCGTGACAGGGAACACCGGGGAGCTGTTTTTT. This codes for CASSVTGNTGELFF.

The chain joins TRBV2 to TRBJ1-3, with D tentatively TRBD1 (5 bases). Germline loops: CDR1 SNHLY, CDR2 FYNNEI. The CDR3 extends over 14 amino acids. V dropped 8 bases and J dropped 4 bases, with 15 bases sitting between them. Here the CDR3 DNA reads TGTGCCAGCCGGGACGGCTTTGCAGGAAACACCATATATTTT. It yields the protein CASRDGFAGNTIYF.

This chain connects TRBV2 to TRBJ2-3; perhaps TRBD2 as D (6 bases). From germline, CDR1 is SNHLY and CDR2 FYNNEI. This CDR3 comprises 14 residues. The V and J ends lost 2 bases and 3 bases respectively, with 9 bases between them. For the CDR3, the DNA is TGTGCCAGCAGTGAATCCGGAGGGACAGATACGCAGTATTTT. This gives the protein CASSESGGTDTQYF. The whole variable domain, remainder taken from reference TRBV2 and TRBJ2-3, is EPEVTQTPSHQVTQMGQEVILRCVPISNHLYFYWYRQILGQKVEFLVSFYNNEISEKSEIFDDQFSVERPDGSNFTLKIRSTKLEDSAMYFCASSESGGTDTQYFGPGTRLTVL.

Written as DNA, the CDR3 is TGTGCCAGCAGTTACTCGGGGCAGGGCAACTATGGCTACACCTTC. This gives the protein CASSYSGQGNYGYTF. The rearrangement uses TRBV6-5 and TRBJ1-2; D is possibly TRBD1 (5 bases). CDR1 and CDR2 from the germline V gene are MNHEY and SVGAGI. Deletions cut 0 bases from V and 2 bases from J, with 10 bases between. The CDR3 is 15 amino acids.

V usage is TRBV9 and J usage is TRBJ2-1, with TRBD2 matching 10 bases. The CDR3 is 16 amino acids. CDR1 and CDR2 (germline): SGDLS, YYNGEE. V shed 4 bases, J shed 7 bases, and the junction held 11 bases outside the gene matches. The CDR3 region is CASSKTPTSGLNEQFF. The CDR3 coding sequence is TGTGCCAGCAGCAAAACCCCGACTAGCGGGTTGAATGAGCAGTTCTTC. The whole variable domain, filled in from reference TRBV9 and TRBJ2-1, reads DSGVTQTPKHLITATGQRVTLRCSPRSGDLSVYWYQQSLDQGLQFLIQYYNGEERAKGNILERFSAQQFPDLHSELNLSSLELGDSALYFCASSKTPTSGLNEQFFGPGTRLTVL.